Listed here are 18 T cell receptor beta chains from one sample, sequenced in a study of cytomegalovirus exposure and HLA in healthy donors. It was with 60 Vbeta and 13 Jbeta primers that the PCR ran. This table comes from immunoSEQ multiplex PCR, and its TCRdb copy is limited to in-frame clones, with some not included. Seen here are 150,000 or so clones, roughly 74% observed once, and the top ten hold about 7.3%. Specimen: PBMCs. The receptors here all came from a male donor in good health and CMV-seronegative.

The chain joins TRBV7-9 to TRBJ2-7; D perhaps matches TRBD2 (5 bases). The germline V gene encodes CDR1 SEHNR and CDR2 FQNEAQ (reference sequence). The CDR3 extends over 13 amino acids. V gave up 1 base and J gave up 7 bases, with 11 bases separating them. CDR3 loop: CASSLGAPGEQYF. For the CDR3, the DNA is TGTGCCAGCAGCTTAGGGGCGCCGGGAGAGCAGTACTTC.

This CDR3 reads CASSPWQGYYNEQFF. Written as DNA, the CDR3 is TGCGCCAGCAGCCCATGGCAGGGTTACTACAATGAGCAGTTCTTC. The chain combines TRBV4-1 with TRBJ2-1; weak D call: TRBD1 (5 bases). Germline CDR1 MGHRA, CDR2 YSYEKL. V was cut by 4 bases and J by 3 bases, with 13 bases left in between. The CDR3 covers 15 residues.

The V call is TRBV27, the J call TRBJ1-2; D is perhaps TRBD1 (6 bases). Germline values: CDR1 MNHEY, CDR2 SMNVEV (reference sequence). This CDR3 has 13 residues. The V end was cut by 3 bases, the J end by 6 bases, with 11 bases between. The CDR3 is CASSFSNRDGYTF. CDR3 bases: TGTGCCAGCAGTTTTTCTAACAGGGATGGCTACACCTTC.

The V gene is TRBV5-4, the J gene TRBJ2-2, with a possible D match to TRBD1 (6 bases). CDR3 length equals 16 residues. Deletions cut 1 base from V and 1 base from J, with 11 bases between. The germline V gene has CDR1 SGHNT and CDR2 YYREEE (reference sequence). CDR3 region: CASSLNQGLNTGELFF. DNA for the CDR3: TGTGCCAGCAGCTTGAACCAGGGGCTGAACACCGGGGAGCTGTTTTTT.

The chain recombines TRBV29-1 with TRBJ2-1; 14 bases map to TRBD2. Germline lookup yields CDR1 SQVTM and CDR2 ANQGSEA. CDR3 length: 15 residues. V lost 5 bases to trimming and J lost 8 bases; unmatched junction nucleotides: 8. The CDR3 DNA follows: TGCAGCGTTTTGGGACTAGCGGGAGTGGGAGATGAGCAGTTCTTC. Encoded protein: CSVLGLAGVGDEQFF.

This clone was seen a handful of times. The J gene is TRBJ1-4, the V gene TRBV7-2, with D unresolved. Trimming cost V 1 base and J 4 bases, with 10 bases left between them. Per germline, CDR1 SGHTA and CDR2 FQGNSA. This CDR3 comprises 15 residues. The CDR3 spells CASSLVGLINEKLFF. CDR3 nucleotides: TGTGCCAGCAGCTTAGTAGGACTGATTAATGAAAAACTGTTTTTT.

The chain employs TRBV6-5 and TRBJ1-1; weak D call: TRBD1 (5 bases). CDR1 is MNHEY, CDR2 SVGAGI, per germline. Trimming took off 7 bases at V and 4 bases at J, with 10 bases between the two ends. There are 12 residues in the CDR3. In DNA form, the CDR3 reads TGTGCCAGCACCGACAGAATCACTGAAGCTTTCTTT. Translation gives CASTDRITEAFF.

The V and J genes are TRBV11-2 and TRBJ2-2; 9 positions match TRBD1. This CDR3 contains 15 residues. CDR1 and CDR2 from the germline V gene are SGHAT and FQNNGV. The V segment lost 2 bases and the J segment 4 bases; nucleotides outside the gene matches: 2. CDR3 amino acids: CASSLNRGRTGELFF. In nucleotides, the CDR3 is TGTGCCAGCAGCTTAAACAGGGGGCGCACCGGGGAGCTGTTTTTT.

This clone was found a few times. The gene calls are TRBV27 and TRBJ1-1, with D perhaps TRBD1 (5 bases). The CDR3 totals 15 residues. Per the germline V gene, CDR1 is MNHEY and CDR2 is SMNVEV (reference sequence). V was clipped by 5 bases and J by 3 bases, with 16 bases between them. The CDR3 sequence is CASSPWGSGDTEAFF. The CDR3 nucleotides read TGTGCCAGCAGTCCCTGGGGGTCGGGGGACACTGAAGCTTTCTTT.

CDR3 region: CASSYSTANTGELFF. CDR3 nucleotide sequence: TGTGCCAGCAGTTACTCAACAGCGAACACCGGGGAGCTGTTTTTT. The chain uses TRBV6-5 and TRBJ2-2; D remains unclear. The CDR3 covers 15 residues. Germline V gene data show CDR1 as MNHEY and CDR2 as SVGAGI. Trimming took 0 bases from V and 0 from J, leaving 5 bases between them.

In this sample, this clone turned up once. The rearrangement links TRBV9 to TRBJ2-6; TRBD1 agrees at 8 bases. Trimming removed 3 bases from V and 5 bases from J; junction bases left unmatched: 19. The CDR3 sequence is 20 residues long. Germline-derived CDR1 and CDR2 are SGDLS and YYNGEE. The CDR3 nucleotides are TGTGCCAGCAGCGATAAAGTGTTTGACAGGGGATGGTTCTGGGCCAACGTCCTGACTTTC. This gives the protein CASSDKVFDRGWFWANVLTF.

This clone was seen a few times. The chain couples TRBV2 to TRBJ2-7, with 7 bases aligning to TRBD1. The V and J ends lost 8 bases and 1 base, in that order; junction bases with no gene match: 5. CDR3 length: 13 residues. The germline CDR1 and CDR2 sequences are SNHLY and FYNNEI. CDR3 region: CASSGTESYEQYF. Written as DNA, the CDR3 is TGTGCCAGCTCCGGGACAGAGTCCTACGAGCAGTACTTC.

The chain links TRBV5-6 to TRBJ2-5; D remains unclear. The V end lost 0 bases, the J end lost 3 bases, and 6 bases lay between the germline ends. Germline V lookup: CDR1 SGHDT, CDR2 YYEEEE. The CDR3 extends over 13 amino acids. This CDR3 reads CASSLGAEETQYF. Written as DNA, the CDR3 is TGTGCCAGCAGCTTGGGGGCAGAAGAGACCCAGTACTTC.

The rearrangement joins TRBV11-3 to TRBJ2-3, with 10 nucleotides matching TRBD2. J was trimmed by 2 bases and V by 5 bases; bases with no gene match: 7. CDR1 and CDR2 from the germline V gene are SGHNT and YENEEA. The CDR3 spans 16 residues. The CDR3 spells CASSASGGSYTDTQYF. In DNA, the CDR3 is TGTGCCAGCAGCGCTAGCGGGGGATCTTACACAGATACGCAGTATTTT.

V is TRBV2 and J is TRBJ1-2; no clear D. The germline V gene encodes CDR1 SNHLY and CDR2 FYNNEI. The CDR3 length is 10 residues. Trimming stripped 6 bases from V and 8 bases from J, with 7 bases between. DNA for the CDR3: TGTGCCAGCAGACCTGCGGGCTACACCTTC. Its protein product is CASRPAGYTF. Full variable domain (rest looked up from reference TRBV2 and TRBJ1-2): EPEVTQTPSHQVTQMGQEVILRCVPISNHLYFYWYRQILGQKVEFLVSFYNNEISEKSEIFDDQFSVERPDGSNFTLKIRSTKLEDSAMYFCASRPAGYTFGSGTRLTVV.

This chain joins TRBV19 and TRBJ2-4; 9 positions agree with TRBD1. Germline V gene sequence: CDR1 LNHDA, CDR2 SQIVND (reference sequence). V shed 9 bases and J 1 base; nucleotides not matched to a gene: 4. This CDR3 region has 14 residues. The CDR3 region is CASRDRAAKNIQYF. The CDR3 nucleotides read TGTGCCAGCAGGGACAGGGCGGCCAAAAACATTCAGTACTTC.

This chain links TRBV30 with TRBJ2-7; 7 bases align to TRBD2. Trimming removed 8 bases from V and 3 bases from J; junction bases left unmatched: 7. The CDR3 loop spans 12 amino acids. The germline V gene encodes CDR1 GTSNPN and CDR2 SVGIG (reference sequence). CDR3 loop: CAGGGSYYEQYF. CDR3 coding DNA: TGTGCCGGCGGCGGGAGTTACTACGAGCAGTACTTC. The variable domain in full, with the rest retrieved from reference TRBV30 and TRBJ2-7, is SQTIHQWPATLVQPVGSPLSLECTVEGTSNPNLYWYRQAAGRGLQLLFYSVGIGQISSEVPQNLSASRPQDRQFILSSKKLLLSDSGFYLCAGGGSYYEQYFGPGTRLTVT.

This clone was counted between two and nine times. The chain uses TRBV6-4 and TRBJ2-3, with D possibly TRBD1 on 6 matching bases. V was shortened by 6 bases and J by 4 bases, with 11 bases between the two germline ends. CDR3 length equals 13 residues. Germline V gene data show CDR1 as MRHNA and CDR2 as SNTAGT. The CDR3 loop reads CASSPGAADTQYF. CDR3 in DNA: TGTGCCAGCAGCCCAGGGGCGGCAGATACGCAGTATTTT.